This T cell receptor (beta chain) was retrieved from a study of blood T cell repertoires in COVID-19. The junction had 9 bases not matched to a gene; V was cut back by 5 bases and J by 2 bases. The CDR3 runs 16 residues. Germline CDR1 is SGHVS and CDR2 is FQNEAQ. This clone was found once. Here immunoSEQ multiplex PCR was the method, and the copy in TCRdb shows in-frame clones only, minus some. The repertoire holds roughly 41,000 clones, with over 80% as singletons. The chain recombines TRBV7-8 with TRBJ2-3, with 8 bases matching TRBD2. The TCR was taken from a human donor in a cohort sampled during active COVID-19. The material sequenced was peripheral blood. This chain's CDR3 is CASSQPGGRFTDTQYF. CDR3 DNA sequence: TGTGCCAGCAGCCAGCCGGGGGGGAGGTTCACAGATACGCAGTATTTT.